A selection of T cell receptor beta chains follows, all from one sample in a study of post-analysis software for immune sequencing data. TCRdb redid the calling of the PCR reads with MiXCR, one entry per CDR3 protein. The repertoire holds 650,000 to 850,000 distinct CDR3 sequences, around 53% seen once, with under 6% in the top ten. Input material: blood. The receptor set was obtained from a girl between 10 and 17 years old with multiple sclerosis. Each CDR3 is given with its conserved first and last residue. D genes are given only for firm matches. Size is omitted from some rows. Given values are once, few, many or a class for expanded clones.

V gene	D gene	J gene	clone size	CDR3 DNA	CDR3 protein
TRBV7-2	NA	TRBJ2-4	NA	TGTGCCAGCAGCACAGGAGCCGGACTAGCCAAAAACATTCAGTACTTC	CASSTGAGLAKNIQYF
TRBV10-3	TRBD2	TRBJ2-7	NA	TGTGCCATCAGTGGCGGACTAGCAGTAACCCACGAGCAGTACTTC	CAISGGLAVTHEQYF
TRBV6-4	NA	TRBJ1-2	NA	TGTGCCAGCAGTGCCGAAGGGGGTTATGGCTATGGCTACACCTTC	CASSAEGGYGYGYTF
TRBV20-1	NA	TRBJ2-3	few	TGCAGTGCTCGCCGGGGGACAAGCACAGATACGCAGTATTTT	CSARRGTSTDTQYF
TRBV5-1	TRBD1	TRBJ2-1	few	TGCGCCAGCAGCTCCCGGGCACAGGGGTACAATGAGCAGTTCTTC	CASSSRAQGYNEQFF
TRBV5-1	NA	TRBJ2-1	NA	TGCGCCAGCAGCCTCGGACAGCAACGGGGGCAGTTCTTC	CASSLGQQRGQFF
TRBV29-1	NA	TRBJ1-2	NA	TGCAGCGTTCGCGAGGGGAACTATGGCTACACCTTC	CSVREGNYGYTF
TRBV7-3	NA	TRBJ2-6	NA	TGTGCCAGCAGCTCCTCGGAACAGGGCCCTCACGTCCTGACTTTC	CASSSSEQGPHVLTF
TRBV20-1	TRBD2	TRBJ2-3	NA	TGCAGTGCTAGAGATCGAAACGGGGGGGCCCCAGATACGCAGTATTTT	CSARDRNGGAPDTQYF
TRBV6-1	NA	TRBJ2-7	few	TGTGCCAGCAGGGAAAGCACGTTACTGAGGTCCGAGCAGTACTTC	CASRESTLLRSEQYF
TRBV7-6	TRBD1	TRBJ2-2	NA	TGTGCCAGCAGCACCACCAGTTGGACAGGGGGCACCGGGGAGCTGTTTTTT	CASSTTSWTGGTGELFF
TRBV15	TRBD2	TRBJ2-1	NA	TGTGCCACCAGCAGAGTTATCGGGACTAGCGGTGTTAATGAGCAGTTCTTC	CATSRVIGTSGVNEQFF
TRBV10-3	TRBD2	TRBJ2-1	NA	TGTGCCATCAGCCCAAGGACTAGCGGGAAGGGTAATGAGCAGTTCTTC	CAISPRTSGKGNEQFF
TRBV28	TRBD1	TRBJ1-1	NA	TGTGCCAGCACACGGACAGGGGCCGGAAACACTGAAGCTTTCTTT	CASTRTGAGNTEAFF
TRBV29-1	TRBD1	TRBJ1-2	few	TGCAGCGTTGAAGCGTGGGCAGGGGGCATCTATGGCTACACCTTC	CSVEAWAGGIYGYTF
TRBV9	TRBD2	TRBJ2-3	NA	TGTGCCAGCAGCGTAGAGGAGCGGGAGGTAGATACGCAGTATTTT	CASSVEEREVDTQYF
TRBV29-1	NA	TRBJ1-2	NA	TGCAGCGTCGGAGATTACTATGGCTACACCTTC	CSVGDYYGYTF
TRBV6-6	NA	TRBJ2-7	few	TGTGCCAGCACCCTCTCAGGGACTTTATCCTACGAGCAGTACTTC	CASTLSGTLSYEQYF
TRBV4-2	NA	TRBJ2-7	NA	TGTGCCAGCAGCCAGGTAGAGGTCGGCCTGTACAATGAGCAGTACTTC	CASSQVEVGLYNEQYF
TRBV7-3	TRBD1	TRBJ2-6	few	TGTGCCAGCAGCACTTTTCCCCCGGCTAAACAGGGGGCGAGCCCCCCTGGGGCCAACGTCCTGACTTTC	CASSTFPPAKQGASPPGANVLTF
TRBV29-1	TRBD1	TRBJ1-2	NA	TGCAGCGCCGGTGACAGGGGGTATGGCTACACCTTC	CSAGDRGYGYTF
TRBV18	NA	TRBJ2-1	NA	TGTGCCAGCCCCGACATCGATAGGGGATTCTACAATGAGCAGTTCTTC	CASPDIDRGFYNEQFF
TRBV29-1	NA	TRBJ2-7	NA	TGCAGCGTTGAAGCCCCAGGGTACGAGCAGTACTTC	CSVEAPGYEQYF
TRBV29-1	TRBD2	TRBJ2-3	NA	TGCAGCGTTGATCGTGCGGGAGATGCAGATACGCAGTATTTT	CSVDRAGDADTQYF
TRBV10-3	NA	TRBJ2-7	NA	TGTGCCATCAGTGCCACCTTTAGGTCCTACGAGCAGTACTTC	CAISATFRSYEQYF
TRBV20-1	NA	TRBJ2-1	NA	TGCAGTGCTAGAGCGGGCAGCTACAATGAGCAGTTCTTC	CSARAGSYNEQFF
TRBV10-3	NA	TRBJ2-3	few	TGTGCCATCAGTGAATTGGCAGGGGGGACAGATACGCAGTATTTT	CAISELAGGTDTQYF
TRBV7-2	TRBD2	TRBJ2-7	NA	TGTGCCAGCAGCTTACGGGAGTTAGCGGGAGAGCAGTACTTC	CASSLRELAGEQYF
TRBV20-1	NA	TRBJ2-7	few	TGCAGTGCTAGAGATCCGAACTCGAAAATTCCGTACGAGCAGTACTTC	CSARDPNSKIPYEQYF
TRBV12-3/TRBV12-4	NA	TRBJ1-1	few	TGTGCCAGCAGTCCCCCAGGGTACACTGAAGCTTTCTTT	CASSPPGYTEAFF
TRBV7-2	NA	TRBJ2-1	NA	TGTGCCAGCAGCACCGGGACATTAATAGGGCATGAGCAGTTCTTC	CASSTGTLIGHEQFF
TRBV29-1	NA	TRBJ2-1	NA	TGCAGCGTTGCGGGGATAAATGAGCAGTTCTTC	CSVAGINEQFF
TRBV5-1	TRBD2	TRBJ2-7	once	TGCGCCAGCAGCTTCACACTAGCGGGACTGAGCTCCTACGAGCAGTACTTC	CASSFTLAGLSSYEQYF
TRBV3-1	NA	TRBJ1-5	NA	TGTGCCAGCAGTGGACAGCTCAATCAGCCCCAGCATTTT	CASSGQLNQPQHF
TRBV20-1	NA	TRBJ2-3	NA	TGCAGTGCTAGAGAAAGGGAAGCGAACACAGATACGCAGTATTTT	CSAREREANTDTQYF
TRBV29-1	NA	TRBJ2-7	few	TGCAGCGGGAAGAGCTCCTACGAGCAGTACTTC	CSGKSSYEQYF
TRBV7-2	NA	TRBJ1-1	NA	TGTGCCAGCAGCGACCACAGGGTACACACTGAAGCTTTCTTT	CASSDHRVHTEAFF
TRBV20-1	NA	TRBJ2-5	few	TGCAGTGCTAGAAGGGCGGAAGAGACCCAGTACTTC	CSARRAEETQYF
TRBV12-3/TRBV12-4	TRBD2	TRBJ2-7	few	TGTGCCAGCAGTTTTATTACTAGCGGTAAGAACGAGCAGTACTTC	CASSFITSGKNEQYF
TRBV6-6	NA	TRBJ2-2	NA	TGTGCCAGCAGTTATGCAGGGACCAACACCGGGGAGCTGTTTTTT	CASSYAGTNTGELFF
TRBV19	NA	TRBJ2-7	NA	TGTGCCAGTAGTAATGGGTTTAGCCACGAGCAGTACTTC	CASSNGFSHEQYF
TRBV6-4	TRBD1	TRBJ2-1	NA	TGTGCCAGCAGTGAAAGGGACAGGGGGCACAATGAGCAGTTCTTC	CASSERDRGHNEQFF
TRBV12-3/TRBV12-4	NA	TRBJ1-2	few	TGTGCCAGCAGTCTCCAAGAAGGGAGGATTTATGGCTACACCTTC	CASSLQEGRIYGYTF
TRBV5-1	TRBD2	TRBJ2-3	few	TGCGCCAGCAGCTTTAGCGGGGGGGCCTCGGATACGCAGTATTTT	CASSFSGGASDTQYF
TRBV7-9	NA	TRBJ2-4	few	TGTGCCAGCAGCTTAGCTACCCCAGGGGCGGACATTCAGTACTTC	CASSLATPGADIQYF
TRBV2	NA	TRBJ2-5	NA	TGTGCCAGCGGAAAATCGAGAGAGACCCAGTACTTC	CASGKSRETQYF
TRBV7-8	NA	TRBJ2-5	few	TGTGCCAGCAGCTTTGGAAGGGAGGAGACCCAGTACTTC	CASSFGREETQYF